The 24 T cell receptor beta chains given below trace back to one sample, sequenced in a study of T cells in AML relapse after transplant (dated by TCRdb to about 2019). Library method: PCR. Instrument used: Illumina MiSeq. Instead of multiplex PCR, a modified RACE PCR protocol was used to amplify TCR alpha and beta chains from RNA. The public reads were quality trimmed at Q25 with fastp and then assembled into clones with MiXCR by TCRdb, keeping productive beta chains. Rows are unified per CDR3 protein, each entry keeping the most common DNA and genes. This sample lists some 3,500 distinct CDR3 sequences; about 10% were detected once. Together, the top ten hold 32% of the sample. Sample: bone marrow, either the whole sample or a sorted T cell fraction (not recorded which), taken in complete remission. The receptors here all came from a human donor who had a stem cell transplant for acute myeloid leukemia. Following a transplant, some T cells may be graft donor cells, not patient cells.

Within the sample, this clonotype is medium-sized. The chain recombines TRBV27 with TRBJ2-7; D is possibly TRBD1 (6 bases). The V and J ends lost 6 bases and 3 bases respectively, with 15 bases between them. This CDR3 comprises 14 residues. Germline V gene lookup returns CDR1 MNHEY and CDR2 SMNVEV (reference sequence). Here the CDR3 reads CASRATGFFYEQYF. Here the CDR3 DNA reads TGTGCCAGCAGAGCTACAGGGTTTTTCTACGAGCAGTACTTC.

Here the CDR3 DNA reads TGCAGTGCTAGAGTCGAGGAGGGGGGGCGCTTCTATGGCTACACCTTC. It translates to CSARVEEGGRFYGYTF. The rearrangement uses TRBV20-1 and TRBJ1-2; weak D call: TRBD1 (6 bases). V was clipped by 1 base and J by 4 bases, with 19 bases between them. Per germline, CDR1 DFQATT and CDR2 SNEGSKA (reference sequence). This CDR3 contains 16 residues.

By frequency in the sample, this clonotype is large. The genes are TRBV6-6 and TRBJ1-6; D remains unclear. CDR1 and CDR2 (germline): MNHNY, SVGAGI (reference sequence). The V gene lost 10 bases and the J gene lost 10 bases, with 11 bases spanning the gap. The CDR3 is made up of 11 amino acids. The CDR3 is CAISDGSPLHF. CDR3 coding DNA: TGTGCCATATCCGATGGGTCACCCCTCCACTTT.

This clonotype was seen repeatedly, ten times or more. The chain links TRBV7-9 to TRBJ2-7; either TRBD1 or TRBD2 may supply D (5 bases each). The CDR3 extends over 15 amino acids. The germline V gene has CDR1 SEHNR and CDR2 FQNEAQ (reference sequence). Trimming removed 0 bases from V and 3 bases from J, with 12 bases in between. CDR3 region: CASSLAGTEYYEQYF. The CDR3 DNA is TGTGCCAGCAGCTTAGCCGGGACGGAATACTACGAGCAGTACTTC.

This clonotype was counted ten times or more. The chain has TRBV4-2 and TRBJ1-2, with D possibly being TRBD1 (5 bases). Trimming removed 1 base at V and 2 bases at J, with 11 bases between. The CDR3 totals 15 residues. Per the germline V gene, CDR1 is LGHNA and CDR2 is YNFKEQ. The CDR3 protein is CASSQAEGSNYGYTF. The CDR3 DNA reads as TGTGCCAGCAGCCAAGCTGAGGGGTCAAACTATGGCTACACCTTC.

This clonotype is termed medium-sized. The chain uses TRBV7-6 and TRBJ1-1, with 9 bases lining up with TRBD1. Germline values: CDR1 SGHVS, CDR2 FNYEAQ. The trim removed 5 bases at V and 7 bases at J, leaving 2 bases unmatched. This CDR3 region has 12 residues. CDR3: CASSRQGGEAFF. For the CDR3, the DNA is TGTGCCAGCAGCCGACAGGGGGGTGAAGCTTTCTTT.

By share, this clonotype ranks as medium-sized. The chain uses TRBV7-9 and TRBJ2-7, with D tentatively TRBD1 (5 bases). The V gene's germline CDR1 is SEHNR and CDR2 FQNEAQ (reference sequence). V lost 1 base to trimming and J lost 3 bases, with 16 bases between them. The CDR3 extends over 16 amino acids. The CDR3 bases are TGTGCCAGCAGCTTAGGATCGGCGGCAGGGAACTACGAGCAGTACTTC. This codes for CASSLGSAAGNYEQYF.

Details on this clonotype: This could be a read error, since a much larger clone is one nucleotide away. The chain links TRBV7-9 to TRBJ2-3; no firm D call. The CDR3 contains 14 residues. Germline lookup yields CDR1 SEHNR and CDR2 FQNEAQ (reference sequence). CDR3: CAGSLAGKGDTQYF. The CDR3 DNA sequence: TGTGCCGGCAGCTTAGCAGGAAAAGGAGATACGCAGTATTTT.

This clonotype is labeled as medium-sized (0.01 to 0.1%). V usage is TRBV20-1 and J usage is TRBJ2-3, with 8 bases identical to TRBD1. The V gene's germline CDR1 is DFQATT and CDR2 SNEGSKA (reference sequence). Unmatched junction bases numbered 16, after V lost 5 bases and J lost 6 bases. The CDR3 is made up of 16 amino acids. The CDR3 DNA reads TGCAGTGCTGACGCCGGCAGGACAGGGAAGAGGGATACGCAGTATTTT. Translation: CSADAGRTGKRDTQYF.

This clonotype is labeled medium-sized. The chain employs TRBV29-1 and TRBJ2-3, with 9 nucleotides matching TRBD2. V lost 7 bases, J lost 0 bases, and 14 bases stayed unmatched. This CDR3 region has 17 residues. CDR1 and CDR2 (germline): SQVTM, ANQGSEA. In DNA form, the CDR3 reads TGCAGCGCTGTGGGGATCCCTAGCGGGACTAGCACAGATACGCAGTATTTT. As protein: CSAVGIPSGTSTDTQYF.

This chain joins TRBV21-1 and TRBJ2-7; the DNA was not compared with TRBD1, the D call given in the table. TRBV21-1 is classified as a pseudogene. There are 12 residues in the CDR3. The CDR3 loop reads CASNDRDYEQYF. In DNA, the CDR3 is TGTGCCAGCAACGACAGGGACTACGAGCAGTACTTC.

This clonotype has only a few counts. The DNA for the CDR3 is TGTGCCAGCAGCTCCCGGGTTAGCGGGGGACAAGAGACCCAGTACTTC. Amino acid sequence: CASSSRVSGGQETQYF. The V call is TRBV5-6, the J call TRBJ2-5, with 9 bases lining up with TRBD2. V shed 3 bases, J shed 2 bases, and the junction held 8 bases outside the gene matches. CDR3 length equals 16 residues. From germline, CDR1 is SGHDT and CDR2 YYEEEE. Full variable domain (missing parts from reference TRBV5-6 and TRBJ2-5): DAGVTQSPTHLIKTRGQQVTLRCSPKSGHDTVSWYQQALGQGPQFIFQYYEEEERQRGNFPDRFSGHQFPNYSSELNVNALLLGDSALYLCASSSRVSGGQETQYFGPGTRLLVL.

The gene calls are TRBV7-9 and TRBJ2-5; D tentatively fits TRBD1 or TRBD2 (5 bases each). Trimming left V 5 bases short and J 7 bases short, with 17 bases between. Germline V gene lookup returns CDR1 SEHNR and CDR2 FQNEAQ (reference sequence). The CDR3 has 14 residues. CDR3 loop: CASSPGTDPWTQYF. CDR3 DNA: TGTGCCAGCAGCCCGGGGACGGACCCCTGGACCCAGTACTTC.

This clonotype has only a few counts. The J gene is TRBJ2-7, the V gene TRBV20-1; D may be TRBD2 (5 bases). Germline V CDR1 and CDR2: DFQATT, SNEGSKA (reference sequence). There are 13 residues in the CDR3. Trimming pared 3 bases from V and 5 bases from J, leaving 14 bases between. The CDR3 bases are TGCAGTGCTAGGGGCGCCCGGGATCACGAGCAGTACTTC. Protein product: CSARGARDHEQYF.

By share, this clonotype ranks as medium-sized. This sequence joins TRBV6-2 or TRBV6-3 and TRBJ1-5; the D is unclear. The CDR3 loop spans 14 amino acids. Germline values: CDR1 MNHEY, CDR2 SVGEGT. Trimming took 7 bases from V and 7 from J, leaving 17 bases between them. The CDR3 DNA is TGTGCCAGCAACAACGTGAGATTTAGACAGCCCCAGCATTTT. Its protein product is CASNNVRFRQPQHF.

By share, this clonotype counts as medium-sized. V is TRBV10-3 and J is TRBJ1-1; maybe TRBD1 (6 bases). The V gene lost 0 bases and the J gene lost 5 bases, with 19 bases spanning the gap. CDR1 and CDR2 from the germline V gene are ENHRY and SYGVKD. This CDR3 contains 17 residues. In DNA, the CDR3 is TGTGCCATCAGTGAGTCGGGGGGGGCAGCATGGGAGACTGAAGCTTTCTTT. Translated, it gives CAISESGGAAWETEAFF.

This clonotype appeared a few times. The genes are TRBV2 and TRBJ2-7, with a weak D call TRBD2 (6 bases). Germline V lookup: CDR1 SNHLY, CDR2 FYNNEI. Trimming stripped 7 bases from V and 3 bases from J, with 10 bases between. CDR3 size: 12 residues. The CDR3 sequence is CASKEGVYEQYF. DNA of the CDR3: TGTGCCAGCAAGGAGGGCGTCTACGAGCAGTACTTC.

Note on this clonotype: A clone one base away is much larger, so this may be a read error. The chain is built from TRBV12-3 or TRBV12-4 and TRBJ1-5; D uncertain. This CDR3 has 13 amino acids. As DNA, the CDR3 is TGTGCCAGCAGCGGCTATAGCAATCAGCCCCCGCATTTT. Translation gives CASSGYSNQPPHF.

This clonotype is large in the sample. The V and J genes are TRBV19 and TRBJ2-7; possible D gene TRBD2, 6 bases. Germline-derived CDR1 and CDR2 are LNHDA and SQIVND (reference sequence). The CDR3 extends over 15 amino acids. V dropped 4 bases and J dropped 6 bases, with 19 bases sitting between them. The CDR3 spells CASSNGGTAIREQYF. CDR3 nucleotide sequence: TGTGCCAGTAGTAATGGGGGGACGGCGATCCGCGAGCAGTACTTC.

This clonotype was picked up many times. The J gene is TRBJ2-1, the V gene TRBV12-3 or TRBV12-4, with a weak D call TRBD2 (7 bases). Trimming removed 8 bases from V and 6 bases from J, with 11 bases in between. This CDR3 is 12 amino acids long. The CDR3 DNA sequence: TGTGCCAGCGGGGGGGCCGCCAATGAGCAGTTCTTC. Amino acids: CASGGAANEQFF.

This clonotype is medium-sized. This chain uses TRBV28 with TRBJ2-3; TRBD1 aligns across 8 bases. V was clipped by 8 bases and J by 0 bases; unmatched bases: 1. This CDR3 is 13 amino acids long. CDR1 and CDR2 (germline): MDHEN, SYDVKM. The CDR3 region has the DNA TGTGCCAGCCGGGACAGGAGCACAGATACGCAGTATTTT. Protein sequence: CASRDRSTDTQYF. Full variable domain (outside the CDR3, taken from reference TRBV28 and TRBJ2-3): DVKVTQSSRYLVKRTGEKVFLECVQDMDHENMFWYRQDPGLGLRLIYFSYDVKMKEKGDIPEGYSVSREKKERFSLILESASTNQTSMYLCASRDRSTDTQYFGPGTRLTVL.

Notes on this clonotype: This may be a read error, as it is one base from a much larger clone. V usage is TRBV4-3 and J usage is TRBJ1-2; D remains unclear. Germline assignment: CDR1 LGHNA and CDR2 YSLEER. This CDR3 has 14 residues. V lost 0 bases and J lost 7, with 12 bases in between. The CDR3 sequence is CASSQEGLPFGYTF. The CDR3 DNA follows: TGCGCCAGCAGCCAAGAGGGCCTACCCTTTGGCTACACCTTC.

Comments on this clonotype: This sequence may be a read error, since a much larger clone differs from it by one base. The V gene is TRBV11-1, the J gene TRBJ2-5; 9 bases are shared with TRBD1. Germline CDR1 is SGHAT and CDR2 is FQDESV (reference sequence). The CDR3 extends over 14 amino acids. CDR3 nucleotide sequence: TGTACCAGCAGTTCGGACAGGGGAGGAGAGACCCAGTACTTC. It yields the protein CTSSSDRGGETQYF.

This clonotype qualifies as medium-sized. The V and J genes are TRBV4-3 and TRBJ1-2; D is uncertain. Trimming pared 1 base from V and 6 bases from J, leaving 15 bases between. Germline V gene sequence: CDR1 LGHNA, CDR2 YSLEER. The CDR3 is 15 residues long. CDR3 nucleotide sequence: TGCGCCAGCAGCCAAGTATTCGGTCAGACCGATGGCTACACCTTC. Amino acid sequence: CASSQVFGQTDGYTF.